A single T cell receptor beta chain is shown here with its context. This clonotype was observed many times. Its antigen remains undetermined. The junction shows a germline mismatch at one end, possibly a read error. The method was 5' RACE. Sequenced using a NextSeq 500. In the TCR library protocol, unique molecular identifiers were attached to individual cDNA molecules to correct for PCR bias and sequencing error. Sequencing covered both TCR alpha and beta chains, and within each sample the abundances of alpha and beta sequences were tightly co-correlated. Processing in the source paper ran as follows. V gene, J gene and CDR3 annotation of TCR sequences was performed with Decombinator V4. TCRs were defined as expanded if a significant change between any two time points was detected under a Poisson model with p below 0.0001. TCR abundances were normalised to the total number of TCRs sequenced per sample and were expressed as counts per million. MAIT TCRs were defined by TRAV1-2 paired with TRAJ12, TRAJ20 or TRAJ33, and iNKT TCRs by TRAV10 paired with TRAJ18. A search of VDJdb, accessed on 1 November 2021, was run for TCRs annotated to CMV, EBV and SARS-CoV-2, with TCRs annotated for multiple antigens excluded. Starting from the raw public reads, TCRdb applied fastp trimming at Q25, assembled clones with MiXCR and retained in-frame beta chains. All rows with the same CDR3 protein become a single entry with the most common DNA and genes. These V and J calls derive from TCRdb rather than the authors' analysis. This sample gives 27,000 or so distinct CDR3 sequences in total; 4% to 5.5% of them show up just once. Of the sample, approximately 10% falls within the top ten clones.

This entry is derived from a study of early T cells in non-severe SARS-CoV-2 infection (dated by TCRdb to the early 2020s). Regarding the study in general: Because TCR sequencing was done on bulk RNA from unsorted whole blood, the alpha and beta chains could not be paired.

A case-control design nested within a healthcare worker cohort in London, UK, was used, with weekly nasopharyngeal swab PCR tests and blood sampling performed. Healthcare workers were enrolled in the week of the UK lockdown, from 23 to 31 March 2020, and were followed every week for up to roughly 15 weeks. The CDR1 and CDR2 encoded by the germline V gene (reference sequence) are LGHDT and YNNKEL. The CDR3 runs 19 amino acids, cysteine and phenylalanine included. Only the CDR3 part of the read is kept: 57 bases, read in frame from the first base. Points the paper makes about the study in general: VDJdb matching was skewed toward anti-spike CD8 responses and likely underestimated virus-specific expansions, missing private and CD4 specificities.

The receptor's source is an adult who was a healthcare worker with PCR-confirmed SARS-CoV-2 infection or an uninfected control (not recorded which). The sample consisted of whole blood. This sequence uses TRBV3-1 and TRBJ2-6; a tentative D match to TRBD1 spans 5 bases. In nucleotides, the sequence is TGTGCCAGCAGCCAAGAGTACAACAAGCTAAGCTCTGGGGCCAACGTCCTGATTTTC. It encodes CASSQEYNKLSSGANVLIF. Where the CDR3 stops, the reference TRBV3-1 and TRBJ2-6 genes take over; the full variable domain is DTAVSQTPKYLVTQMGNDKSIKCEQNLGHDTMYWYKQDSKKFLKIMFSYNNKELIINETVPNRFSPKSPDKAHLNLHINSLELGDSAVYFCASSQEYNKLSSGANVLIFGAGSRLTVL.